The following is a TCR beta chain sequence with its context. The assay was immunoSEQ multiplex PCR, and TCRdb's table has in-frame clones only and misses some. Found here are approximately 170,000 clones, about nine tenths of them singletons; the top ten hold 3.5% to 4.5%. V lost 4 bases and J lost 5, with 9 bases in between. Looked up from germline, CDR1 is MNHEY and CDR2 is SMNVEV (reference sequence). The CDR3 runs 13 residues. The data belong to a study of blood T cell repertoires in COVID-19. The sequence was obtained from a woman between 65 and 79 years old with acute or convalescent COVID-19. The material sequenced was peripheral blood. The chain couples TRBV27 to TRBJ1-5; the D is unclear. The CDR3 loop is CASSYRRDQPQHF. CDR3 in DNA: TGTGCCAGCAGTTACCGGAGGGATCAGCCCCAGCATTTT.